Detailed here is one T cell receptor beta chain. CDR3 length: 14 residues. CDR1 and CDR2 (germline): SNHLY, FYNNEI. V lost 3 bases to trimming and J lost 0 bases, with 8 bases between them. This entry comes from a study of early T cells in non-severe SARS-CoV-2 infection. Molecules of cDNA were individually given unique molecular identifiers that were attached to them. MiXCR was run by TCRdb on the 5' RACE reads, yielding one entry per CDR3 protein. This table holds about 50,000 distinct CDR3 sequences, approximately 9% found once. The chain has TRBV2 and TRBJ1-2; D ambiguous. Sample: whole blood, taken at baseline. This clonotype originated in an adult who was a healthcare worker with PCR-confirmed SARS-CoV-2 infection or an uninfected control (not recorded which). CDR3 in amino acids: CASSDQKANYGYTF. The CDR3, as DNA: TGTGCCAGCAGTGATCAGAAAGCTAACTATGGCTACACCTTC.